The source of this T cell receptor beta chain is a study of blood T cell repertoires in COVID-19. Produced via immunoSEQ multiplex PCR; TCRdb's table is partial and in-frame only. The sample consists of tens of thousands of clones, 75% to 95% of them appearing once. This clone rates as medium-sized. Looked up from germline, CDR1 is LNHDA and CDR2 is SQIVND (reference sequence). This CDR3 comprises 13 residues. V was pared by 9 bases and J by 0 bases, with 1 base of the junction left unmatched. Sequencing input: peripheral blood. This clonotype was obtained from a man aged 50 to 59 with acute or convalescent COVID-19. The chain recombines TRBV19 with TRBJ1-5, with TRBD1 identical over 8 bases. The CDR3 here is CASDRGSNQPQHF. CDR3 DNA: TGTGCCAGCGACAGGGGTAGCAATCAGCCCCAGCATTTT.